This entry concerns a single T cell receptor beta chain. Which antigen it targets is not known. Nothing much larger sits one base from this clone, and base qualities are not available. Genomic DNA was isolated from the sorted cells so that the TCRbeta CDR3 region could be sequenced. The immunoSEQ Assay was used for sequencing of TCRbeta CDR3 regions. TCRdb retrieved this table from immuneACCESS and kept in-frame rearrangements only. Not all clones are present; in checked studies, unresolved V genes account for under half, and no reason is known for the remainder. This sample gives tens of thousands of clones in total; 65% to 85% of them show up just once. About 21% of the sample is taken by the ten largest. Patients with autoimmune disease history or receiving systemic immunosuppression were excluded from the trial. Peripheral blood for TCR sequencing was collected from all dose cohorts at baseline, on cycle 4 day 1, and on cycle 7 day 1. The samples were drawn from a first-in-human, open-label, multicenter phase I dose-escalation trial of ivuxolimab. The trial enrolled adults with locally advanced or metastatic head and neck squamous cell, hepatocellular, melanoma or renal cell carcinoma. Before TCR sequencing, CD4+ T cells and CD8+ T cells were sorted from peripheral blood as separate populations.

The sample is drawn from a study of OX40 agonist ivuxolimab in advanced cancers. In the study overall: Ivuxolimab, which targeted the costimulatory receptor OX40 (CD134), was an agonistic, fully human IgG2 monoclonal antibody. Intravenous ivuxolimab was administered to patients every 2 weeks at six dose levels: 0.01, 0.1, 0.3, 1.5, 3 and 10 mg/kg. Of the roughly 51 dose-escalation patients, hepatocellular carcinoma was present in roughly 19, melanoma in approximately 15, renal cell carcinoma in 9 and head and neck cancer in 9. The dose-escalation cohort was around 83% male with a mean age of approximately 59 years, ranging from roughly 23 to 90. Patients were allowed to have had prior anti-PD-1, anti-PD-L1 or anti-CTLA-4 therapy, and 40% of the dose-escalation patients had been treated with checkpoint inhibitors. Partial responses occurred in three dose-escalation patients: two with cutaneous melanoma and one with hepatocellular carcinoma. Peripheral TCRbeta sequencing aimed to test whether ivuxolimab altered TCR sequence diversity and caused clonal T-cell expansion. The paper describes the monotherapy dose-escalation part (N of about 55 patients) of the phase I trial of ivuxolimab.

Here is what the overall study found, with its caveats: After ivuxolimab, more expanded clones were found on average in CD8+ T cells than in CD4+ T cells. At doses from 0.1 to 3.0 mg/kg, clonal expansion was seen in both CD4+ and CD8+ blood T cells between baseline and week 6. Partial responders in the 0.1-3.0 mg/kg groups had among the lowest normalized peripheral clonal expansion, especially among CD8+ T cells. Which antigens the clonally expanded peripheral T cells were specific for was not determined. Low levels of normalized T-cell clonal expansion were also shown by some nonresponding patients.

This TCR was sampled from an adult with an advanced solid tumor such as melanoma, head and neck, liver or kidney cancer. Sequenced here: CD4+ or CD8+ T cells sorted from blood, sampled in a trial of the OX40 agonist ivuxolimab.

The CDR3 protein sequence reads: CASIRGTGDTGELFF. The DNA sequence follows: TGTGCCAGCATCCGCGGGACAGGGGACACCGGGGAGCTGTTTTTT. The sequence is built from TRBV6-1 and TRBJ2-2, and TRBD1 matches 10 of the central bases. Trimming takes 7 bases off V and 3 bases off J; junction bases not matched to a gene: 5. Reading the germline V gene gives CDR1 MNHNS and CDR2 SASEGT. CDR3 length: 15 amino acids, cysteine to phenylalanine. Solely the CDR3 DNA is kept, with 45 bases framed from the first base.